One sample yielded the 23 T cell receptor beta chains listed below, sequenced in a study of T cell repertoires in cytomegalovirus infection. TCRdb reprocessed the reads with MiXCR, giving one entry per CDR3 protein. The sample holds some 400,000 distinct CDR3 sequences, approximately 30% seen once. Sequencing input: PBMCs. The receptor set was obtained from a human donor in good health (CMV status not recorded). Some clones in this sample may be carry-over from other donors' samples.

V usage is TRBV27 and J usage is TRBJ2-5; 7 nucleotides align to TRBD2. Germline CDR1 reads MNHEY; CDR2 reads SMNVEV (reference sequence). The V and J ends lost 5 bases and 2 bases, in that order; junction bases with no gene match: 8. This CDR3 has 15 amino acids. The CDR3 protein is CASSRQDGGQETQYF. CDR3 nucleotides: TGTGCCAGCAGTAGGCAGGACGGGGGGCAAGAGACCCAGTACTTC.

This clonotype showed up just a few times. The chain employs TRBV2 and TRBJ2-7; D ambiguous. The CDR3 extends over 11 amino acids. Germline lookup yields CDR1 SNHLY and CDR2 FYNNEI. V was pared by 2 bases and J by 10 bases, with 9 bases between. In nucleotides, the CDR3 is TGTGCCAGCAGTGAACGACCCCTACAGTACTTC. As protein: CASSERPLQYF. The variable domain in full, completed from reference TRBV2 and TRBJ2-7, reads EPEVTQTPSHQVTQMGQEVILRCVPISNHLYFYWYRQILGQKVEFLVSFYNNEISEKSEIFDDQFSVERPDGSNFTLKIRSTKLEDSAMYFCASSERPLQYFGPGTRLTVT.

This clonotype was counted only a few times. The V and J genes are TRBV20-1 and TRBJ1-2; 8 bases fit TRBD1. CDR1 is DFQATT, CDR2 SNEGSKA, per germline (reference sequence). The CDR3 is 14 residues long. The junction had 7 bases not matched to a gene; V was cut back by 2 bases and J by 5 bases. The CDR3 loop is CSARPGGGGYGYTF. CDR3 in DNA: TGCAGTGCTAGACCAGGGGGCGGGGGTTATGGCTACACCTTC.

As for this clonotype: A much bigger clone sits one base away, suggesting this may be a read error. V gene TRBV7-4 combines with J gene TRBJ1-5, with no clear D. Germline V lookup: CDR1 SGHVT, CDR2 SQSDAQ. V was trimmed by 4 bases and J by 5 bases, leaving 15 bases between them. The CDR3 runs 15 residues. In nucleotides, the CDR3 is TGTGCCAGCAGCTCTGGTGGGTGTCCCCATCAGCCCCAGCATTTT. Its protein product is CASSSGGCPHQPQHF.

The rearrangement joins TRBV7-6 to TRBJ2-3; D is possibly TRBD2 (6 bases). The V gene lost 1 base and the J gene lost 0 bases, with 11 bases spanning the gap. The CDR3 has 16 amino acids. The V gene's germline CDR1 is SGHVS and CDR2 FNYEAQ. CDR3 protein: CASSLGRLGSTDTQYF. The CDR3 DNA reads as TGTGCCAGCAGCTTAGGGAGACTAGGGAGCACAGATACGCAGTATTTT. The variable domain in full, with the rest retrieved from reference TRBV7-6 and TRBJ2-3, is GAGVSQSPRYKVTKRGQDVALRCDPISGHVSLYWYRQALGQGPEFLTYFNYEAQQDKSGLPNDRFSAERPEGSISTLTIQRTEQRDSAMYRCASSLGRLGSTDTQYFGPGTRLTVL.

The V and J genes are TRBV9 and TRBJ1-5; 7 bases fit TRBD1. The CDR3 spans 13 residues. V was clipped by 9 bases and J by 6 bases; unmatched bases: 9. Germline CDR1 is SGDLS and CDR2 is YYNGEE. CDR3 amino acids: CATRPQGGQPQHF. The CDR3 DNA sequence: TGTGCCACTCGCCCGCAGGGGGGTCAGCCCCAGCATTTT. Together with reference TRBV9 and TRBJ1-5, the CDR3 gives the full variable domain: DSGVTQTPKHLITATGQRVTLRCSPRSGDLSVYWYQQSLDQGLQFLIQYYNGEERAKGNILERFSAQQFPDLHSELNLSSLELGDSALYFCATRPQGGQPQHFGDGTRLSIL.

CDR3 sequence: CASNRQGVFVGTEAFF. Written as DNA, the CDR3 is TGTGCCAGCAATCGGCAGGGGGTTTTTGTTGGCACTGAAGCTTTCTTT. The chain is built from TRBV6-8 and TRBJ1-1; 7 bases agree with TRBD1. This CDR3 is 16 amino acids long. The junction had 15 bases not matched to a gene; V was cut back by 7 bases and J by 4 bases. CDR1 MNHGY and CDR2 SAAAGT come from the germline V gene.

As concerns this clonotype: The junction and the germline gene differ at one end; a read error may be behind it. The V gene is TRBV5-8, the J gene TRBJ2-5; no definite D call. Germline V gene sequence: CDR1 SGHTS, CDR2 YDEGEE. This CDR3 comprises 15 residues. The CDR3 DNA sequence: TGTGCCAGCAGCTTTGGAATGGGTTTCAGAGAGACCCCGTCCTTC. Its translation: CASSFGMGFRETPSF.

The chain employs TRBV2 and TRBJ1-1, with no clear D. The CDR3 spans 14 residues. V was cut by 3 bases and J by 0 bases, with 8 bases left in between. Germline-derived CDR1 and CDR2 are SNHLY and FYNNEI. CDR3 DNA: TGTGCCAGCAGTGATGCTCAGATGAACACTGAAGCTTTCTTT. Translated, it gives CASSDAQMNTEAFF.

This clonotype was counted a few times. V and J are TRBV2 and TRBJ2-2; D unclear. The CDR3 is 11 residues long. Germline V gene sequence: CDR1 SNHLY, CDR2 FYNNEI. V lost 7 bases and J 4 bases, leaving 4 bases between the germline ends. Here the CDR3 DNA reads TGTGCCAGCACAGCCACCGGGGAGCTGTTTTTT. This codes for CASTATGELFF.

This clonotype was picked up a small number of times. The chain has TRBV19 and TRBJ2-2; 9 bases line up with TRBD2. Looked up from germline, CDR1 is LNHDA and CDR2 is SQIVND (reference sequence). The length of the CDR3 is 15 residues. Losses at the gene ends were 2 bases for V and 4 bases for J; bases not matched to a gene: 2. CDR3 coding DNA: TGTGCCAGTAGTATAAAAGCGGGGGGCACCGGGGAGCTGTTTTTT. It yields the protein CASSIKAGGTGELFF.

J is TRBJ2-5 and V is TRBV18; the match to TRBD2 covers 14 bases. V shed 3 bases, J shed 1 base, and the junction held 4 bases outside the gene matches. The CDR3 is 17 amino acids. Germline CDR1 reads KGHSH; CDR2 reads LQKENI. The CDR3 DNA follows: TGTGCCAGCTCACCCGGACTAGCGGGGGGATTCCAAGAGACCCAGTACTTC. Translating gives CASSPGLAGGFQETQYF.

This clonotype came up many times. The chain uses TRBV7-6 and TRBJ2-1; D is ambiguous. The CDR3 length is 13 residues. CDR1 SGHVS and CDR2 FNYEAQ come from the germline V gene. The V gene lost 5 bases and the J gene lost 7 bases, with 12 bases spanning the gap. CDR3 amino acids: CASSQTPLNEQFF. The CDR3 DNA is TGTGCCAGCAGCCAAACGCCCCTGAATGAGCAGTTCTTC.

The chain carries TRBV7-4 and TRBJ1-2, with D tentatively TRBD1 (6 bases). Germline V gene sequence: CDR1 SGHVT, CDR2 SQSDAQ. This CDR3 is 15 amino acids long. V lost 1 base and J 4 bases, leaving 13 bases between the germline ends. The CDR3 nucleotides are TGTGCCAGCAGCTTAGATTGGGGGCCGGGCTATGGCTACACCTTC. Translated, it gives CASSLDWGPGYGYTF. Together with reference TRBV7-4 and TRBJ1-2, the CDR3 gives the full variable domain: GAGVSQSPRYKVAKRGRDVALRCDSISGHVTLYWYRQTLGQGSEVLTYSQSDAQRDKSGRPSGRFSAERPERSVSTLKIQRTEQGDSAVYLCASSLDWGPGYGYTFGSGTRLTVV.

A remark on this clonotype: A much more abundant neighbour one base away suggests this may be a read error. This chain uses TRBV6-6 with TRBJ1-1; D remains unclear. V was shortened by 8 bases and J by 3 bases, with 4 bases between the two germline ends. Germline V gene sequence: CDR1 MNHNY, CDR2 SVGAGI (reference sequence). The CDR3 sequence is 10 residues long. CDR3 residues: CASWDTEAFF. CDR3 nucleotides: TGTGCCAGCTGGGACACTGAAGCTTTCTTT.

The genes are TRBV6-1 and TRBJ2-1; 12 bases are a match to TRBD2. Germline CDR1 and CDR2: MNHNS and SASEGT. The CDR3 covers 16 residues. The ends lost 5 bases at V and 9 bases at J; junction bases unmatched: 11. CDR3 residues: CASSHGASGGVGEQFF. Here the CDR3 DNA reads TGTGCCAGCAGTCATGGGGCTAGCGGGGGGGTGGGTGAGCAGTTCTTC.

This clonotype was counted a single time. A much more abundant neighbour one base away suggests this may be a read error. The chain joins TRBV7-6 to TRBJ2-2; TRBD1 agrees at 7 bases. Germline CDR1 and CDR2: SGHVS and FNYEAQ. The CDR3 loop spans 17 amino acids. The CDR3 here is CTSSSYRQGRNTGELFF. CDR3 nucleotides: TGTACCAGCAGCTCCTACCGACAGGGAAGAAACACCGGGGAGCTGTTTTTT.

V gene TRBV11-2 combines with J gene TRBJ2-1; D unresolved. Trimming removed 5 bases at V and 9 bases at J, with 17 bases between. From germline, CDR1 is SGHAT and CDR2 FQNNGV. The CDR3 totals 14 residues. The CDR3 spells CASSPGVSLPEQFF. CDR3 in DNA: TGTGCCAGCAGCCCTGGCGTAAGCCTACCTGAGCAGTTCTTC.

This clonotype was observed a handful of times. V and J are TRBV10-3 and TRBJ1-1; 8 bases agree with TRBD1. Germline V gene data show CDR1 as ENHRY and CDR2 as SYGVKD. V dropped 5 bases and J dropped 0; count of bases not matched to a gene: 5. There are 15 residues in the CDR3. Here the CDR3 DNA reads TGTGCCATCAGTCGACAGGGGAATATGAACACTGAAGCTTTCTTT. It codes for CAISRQGNMNTEAFF.

This clonotype was detected ten times or more. The chain combines TRBV7-9 with TRBJ2-7; either TRBD1 or TRBD2 may fit D (5 bases each). The V gene lost 5 bases and the J gene lost 3 bases, with 14 bases spanning the gap. CDR3 length: 14 residues. Germline CDR1 is SEHNR and CDR2 is FQNEAQ (reference sequence). In nucleotides, the CDR3 is TGTGCCAGCAGCCAACGGGGCAACTTCTACGAGCAGTACTTC. Residues: CASSQRGNFYEQYF.

This clonotype came up many times. The chain is built from TRBV28 and TRBJ2-6; D possibly corresponds to TRBD2 (5 bases). The CDR3 is 18 residues long. Germline CDR1 is MDHEN and CDR2 is SYDVKM. V lost 5 bases and J 1 base, leaving 18 bases between the germline ends. The DNA of the CDR3 is TGTGCCAGCAGTCCCGATTATGGACTGCCTTCTGGGGCCAACGTCCTGACTTTC. Its protein product is CASSPDYGLPSGANVLTF.

This rearrangement joins TRBV28 to TRBJ1-1; D is unresolved. Germline CDR1 MDHEN, CDR2 SYDVKM. Trimming stripped 7 bases from V and 4 bases from J, with 16 bases between. CDR3 length equals 14 residues. Here the CDR3 reads CASNPPGHGTEAFF. The CDR3 bases are TGTGCCAGCAACCCTCCCGGCCACGGCACTGAAGCTTTCTTT.

The rearrangement links TRBV4-3 to TRBJ1-1, with D perhaps TRBD1 (5 bases). Germline V gene sequence: CDR1 LGHNA, CDR2 YSLEER. Trimming stripped 4 bases from V and 0 bases from J, with 9 bases between. The CDR3 length is 14 residues. CDR3 in DNA: TGCGCCAGCAGCCGGGGACTTATGAACACTGAAGCTTTCTTT. It is translated as CASSRGLMNTEAFF.